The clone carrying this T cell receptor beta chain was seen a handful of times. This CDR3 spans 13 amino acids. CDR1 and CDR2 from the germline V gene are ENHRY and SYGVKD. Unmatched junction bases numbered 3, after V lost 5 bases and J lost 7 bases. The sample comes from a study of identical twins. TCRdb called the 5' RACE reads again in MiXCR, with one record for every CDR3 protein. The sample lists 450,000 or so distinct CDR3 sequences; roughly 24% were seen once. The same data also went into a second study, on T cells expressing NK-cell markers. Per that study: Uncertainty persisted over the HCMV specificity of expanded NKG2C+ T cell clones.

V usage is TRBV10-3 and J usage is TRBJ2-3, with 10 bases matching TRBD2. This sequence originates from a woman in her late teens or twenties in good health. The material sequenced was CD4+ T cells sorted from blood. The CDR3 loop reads CAISQTSGHTQYF. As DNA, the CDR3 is TGTGCCATCAGTCAGACTAGCGGGCATACGCAGTATTTT.